The next 21 T cell receptor beta chains were all read from a single sample in a study of blood T cell repertoires in COVID-19. Method: immunoSEQ multiplex PCR; TCRdb's copy keeps in-frame clones and lacks some. The sample consists of about 100,000 clones, 90% of them appearing once. Source material: peripheral blood. The receptor set was obtained from a middle-aged man with acute or convalescent COVID-19.

The J gene is TRBJ2-2, the V gene TRBV7-2, with D possibly matching TRBD2 (5 bases). This CDR3 has 17 amino acids. V lost 2 bases and J 0 bases, leaving 13 bases between the germline ends. Germline loops: CDR1 SGHTA, CDR2 FQGNSA. CDR3 sequence: CASSLKATGANTGELFF. In nucleotides, the CDR3 is TGTGCCAGCAGCTTAAAGGCGACCGGGGCGAACACCGGGGAGCTGTTTTTT. The full variable domain, completed using reference TRBV7-2 and TRBJ2-2, is GAGVSQSPSNKVTEKGKDVELRCDPISGHTALYWYRQSLGQGLEFLIYFQGNSAPDKSGLPSDRFSAERTGGSVSTLTIQRTQQEDSAVYLCASSLKATGANTGELFFGEGSRLTVL.

At least ten counts were recorded for this clone. CDR3 amino acids: CASSPLGQGYEQYF. Here the CDR3 DNA reads TGTGCCAGTAGTCCCCTCGGACAGGGCTACGAGCAGTACTTC. The chain combines TRBV19 with TRBJ2-7; 8 nucleotides agree with TRBD1. Per germline, CDR1 LNHDA and CDR2 SQIVND (reference sequence). This CDR3 spans 14 amino acids. V was pared by 5 bases and J by 3 bases, with 6 bases of the junction left unmatched. The complete variable domain, with remaining parts taken from reference TRBV19 and TRBJ2-7, reads DGGITQSPKYLFRKEGQNVTLSCEQNLNHDAMYWYRQDPGQGLRLIYYSQIVNDFQKGDIAEGYSVSREKKESFPLTVTSAQKNPTAFYLCASSPLGQGYEQYFGPGTRLTVT.

There are a few counts of this clone. The CDR3 DNA sequence: TGTGCCAGCTCAAGGACTAGAACAGATACGCAGTATTTT. It translates to CASSRTRTDTQYF. The rearrangement links TRBV6-4 to TRBJ2-3, with TRBD2 matching over 7 bases. The length of the CDR3 is 13 residues. The V gene end was trimmed by 8 bases and the J gene end by 3 bases; junction bases not matched to a gene: 5. CDR1 is MRHNA, CDR2 SNTAGT, per germline.

The J gene is TRBJ1-2, the V gene TRBV2; no clear D. Trimming removed 10 bases at V and 2 bases at J, with 17 bases between. The CDR3 covers 14 residues. Germline values: CDR1 SNHLY, CDR2 FYNNEI. CDR3 region: CANPRAGGNYGYTF. CDR3 coding DNA: TGTGCCAACCCTAGGGCAGGAGGAAACTATGGCTACACCTTC. Full variable domain (remainder filled in from reference TRBV2 and TRBJ1-2): EPEVTQTPSHQVTQMGQEVILRCVPISNHLYFYWYRQILGQKVEFLVSFYNNEISEKSEIFDDQFSVERPDGSNFTLKIRSTKLEDSAMYFCANPRAGGNYGYTFGSGTRLTVV.

This rearrangement joins TRBV7-2 to TRBJ2-7; TRBD1 agrees at 11 bases. With V trimmed by 5 bases and J by 2 bases, 5 bases remained unmatched. This CDR3 spans 15 amino acids. CDR1 is SGHTA and CDR2 is FQGNSA in the germline V gene. The CDR3 DNA is TGTGCCAGCAGCCTGGGACAGGGGGGCCCCTACGAGCAGTACTTC. Its translation is CASSLGQGGPYEQYF.

This clone was counted a single time. This chain uses TRBV2 with TRBJ1-1; the match to TRBD1 covers 7 bases. Germline loops: CDR1 SNHLY, CDR2 FYNNEI. CDR3 length: 14 amino acids. After removal of 6 bases from V and 1 base from J, the junction contained 5 bases not matched to a gene. DNA for the CDR3: TGTGCCAGCAGGTACAGGGGTGAGAACACTGAAGCTTTCTTT. This codes for CASRYRGENTEAFF. Looking up the rest from reference TRBV2 and TRBJ1-1 gives the full variable domain: EPEVTQTPSHQVTQMGQEVILRCVPISNHLYFYWYRQILGQKVEFLVSFYNNEISEKSEIFDDQFSVERPDGSNFTLKIRSTKLEDSAMYFCASRYRGENTEAFFGQGTRLTVV.

J is TRBJ1-1 and V is TRBV30; D is unresolved. V gave up 3 bases and J gave up 6 bases, with 11 bases separating them. Germline V gene sequence: CDR1 GTSNPN, CDR2 SVGIG (reference sequence). The length of the CDR3 is 12 residues. CDR3 nucleotide sequence: TGTGCCTGGAGAGAAGCCCGGGCTGAAGCTTTCTTT. Its translation is CAWREARAEAFF.

This chain connects TRBV3-1 (or the pseudogene TRBV3-2) to TRBJ2-7, with TRBD1 identical over 7 bases. The CDR3 runs 15 residues. V shed 4 bases and J 0 bases; nucleotides not matched to a gene: 6. The germline gives CDR1 LGHDT, CDR2 YNNKEL (reference sequence). CDR3 sequence reads: CASSPRDRPSYEQYF. In DNA, the CDR3 is TGTGCCAGCAGCCCACGGGACAGACCCTCCTACGAGCAGTACTTC.

This chain links TRBV19 with TRBJ1-2, with 9 bases fitting TRBD1. Germline V gives CDR1 LNHDA, CDR2 SQIVND (reference sequence). With 5 bases clipped from V and 4 bases from J, the junction kept 11 bases outside the gene matches. This CDR3 region has 16 residues. The CDR3 nucleotides read TGTGCCAGTAGTCAGGGGCGGACAGGGGCACTCTATGGCTACACCTTC. This encodes CASSQGRTGALYGYTF.

The chain joins TRBV29-1 to TRBJ2-1; 9 bases align to TRBD2. With V trimmed by 0 bases and J by 4 bases, 13 bases remained unmatched. The CDR3 has 18 residues. Germline V gene sequence: CDR1 SQVTM, CDR2 ANQGSEA. CDR3 in DNA: TGCAGCGTTGAAGATCCAATCGTAGCGGGAGTTCGGTACAATGAGCAGTTCTTC. Its protein product is CSVEDPIVAGVRYNEQFF.

The chain couples TRBV4-3 to TRBJ1-2, with a tentative D call TRBD1 (5 bases). The CDR3 contains 15 residues. Deletions cut 0 bases from V and 2 bases from J, with 10 bases between. CDR1 is LGHNA and CDR2 is YSLEER in the germline V gene. This CDR3 is CASSQDREGNYGYTF. The CDR3 DNA sequence: TGCGCCAGCAGCCAAGACAGGGAGGGGAACTATGGCTACACCTTC.

The V gene is TRBV9, the J gene TRBJ2-3, with D maybe TRBD2 (6 bases). V was trimmed by 4 bases and J by 3 bases, leaving 18 bases between them. Looked up from germline, CDR1 is SGDLS and CDR2 is YYNGEE. This CDR3 has 16 amino acids. This CDR3 is CASSPGTVETTDTQYF. Written as DNA, the CDR3 is TGTGCCAGCAGCCCCGGGACTGTCGAAACGACAGATACGCAGTATTTT.

Only one count was recorded for this clone. J is TRBJ1-1 and V is TRBV5-4, with no clear D. The CDR3 totals 14 residues. Per germline, CDR1 SGHNT and CDR2 YYREEE (reference sequence). The V end was cut by 1 base, the J end by 1 base, with 8 bases between. The CDR3 DNA is TGTGCCAGCAGCTTGTTGATAGCGAACACTGAAGCTTTCTTT. Protein sequence: CASSLLIANTEAFF.

This chain uses TRBV5-1 with TRBJ2-1; weak D call: TRBD2 (6 bases). V was trimmed by 0 bases and J by 7 bases, leaving 14 bases between them. This CDR3 region has 15 residues. Germline CDR1 is SGHRS and CDR2 is YFSETQ. The CDR3 DNA reads as TGCGCCAGCAGCTTGGGAGCGGGTAGTAGGAATGAGCAGTTCTTC. Its translation: CASSLGAGSRNEQFF.

The rearrangement uses TRBV27 and TRBJ2-2; TRBD2 aligns across 10 bases. V gave up 5 bases and J gave up 6 bases; unmatched junction bases: 6. The CDR3 runs to 15 residues. Germline V gives CDR1 MNHEY, CDR2 SMNVEV (reference sequence). CDR3 sequence reads: CASSHPGLAPGELFF. CDR3 nucleotides: TGTGCCAGCAGTCATCCGGGACTAGCGCCCGGGGAGCTGTTTTTT.

The chain recombines TRBV5-8 with TRBJ2-5; 13 bases are a match to TRBD2. V shed 2 bases and J 1 base; nucleotides not matched to a gene: 8. This CDR3 spans 18 amino acids. In germline, CDR1 is SGHTS, CDR2 YDEGEE. The CDR3, as DNA: TGTGCCAGCAGCTTCCTCGGACTAGCGGGAGATTCCCAAGAGACCCAGTACTTC. This gives the protein CASSFLGLAGDSQETQYF.

The chain recombines TRBV2 with TRBJ1-4; 7 bases align to TRBD1. The CDR3 is made up of 16 amino acids. Germline V CDR1 and CDR2: SNHLY, FYNNEI. Losses at the gene ends were 4 bases for V and 0 bases for J; bases not matched to a gene: 5. CDR3 loop: CASSVQGLATNEKLFF. The CDR3, as DNA: TGTGCCAGCAGTGTACAGGGGCTTGCAACTAATGAAAAACTGTTTTTT.

V usage is TRBV2 and J usage is TRBJ2-1, with D tentatively TRBD2 (6 bases). Germline V CDR1 and CDR2: SNHLY, FYNNEI. The V end was cut by 5 bases, the J end by 0 bases, with 14 bases between. This CDR3 region has 16 residues. The CDR3 loop reads CASSPPNGSSYNEQFF. The CDR3 DNA is TGTGCCAGCAGTCCCCCAAACGGGAGCTCCTACAATGAGCAGTTCTTC.

This clone was found a few times. The V and J genes are TRBV5-6 and TRBJ1-2, with D possibly matching TRBD1 (5 bases). Trimming cost V 1 base and J 1 base, with 8 bases left between them. CDR3 length equals 14 residues. Per the germline V gene, CDR1 is SGHDT and CDR2 is YYEEEE. The CDR3 bases are TGTGCCAGCAGCTTGAAGACAGTTAACTATGGCTACACCTTC. Its translation: CASSLKTVNYGYTF. Full variable domain (missing parts from reference TRBV5-6 and TRBJ1-2): DAGVTQSPTHLIKTRGQQVTLRCSPKSGHDTVSWYQQALGQGPQFIFQYYEEEERQRGNFPDRFSGHQFPNYSSELNVNALLLGDSALYLCASSLKTVNYGYTFGSGTRLTVV.

The chain is built from TRBV18 and TRBJ1-4, with 8 bases aligning to TRBD1. Losses at the gene ends were 0 bases for V and 8 bases for J; bases not matched to a gene: 5. This CDR3 has 15 amino acids. Germline values: CDR1 KGHSH, CDR2 LQKENI. The CDR3 DNA sequence: TGTGCCAGCTCACCACCGAGGCCAGGGGGCGAAAAACTGTTTTTT. It is translated as CASSPPRPGGEKLFF.

The J gene is TRBJ1-5, the V gene TRBV19; the D gene is possibly TRBD1 (6 bases). This CDR3 is 14 amino acids long. The V gene lost 2 bases and the J gene lost 4 bases, with 9 bases spanning the gap. CDR1 is LNHDA, CDR2 SQIVND, per germline (reference sequence). CDR3 region: CASSIYRENQPQHF. CDR3 nucleotides: TGTGCCAGTAGTATATACAGGGAAAATCAGCCCCAGCATTTT.